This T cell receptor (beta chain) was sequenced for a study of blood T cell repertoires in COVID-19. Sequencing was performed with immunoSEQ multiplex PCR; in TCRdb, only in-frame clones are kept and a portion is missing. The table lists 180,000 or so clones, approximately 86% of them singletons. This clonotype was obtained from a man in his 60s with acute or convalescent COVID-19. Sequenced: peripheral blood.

In nucleotides, the CDR3 is TGTGCCAGCAGCTTAGCGCGGGGGATAAGGAAGGGCTACACCTTC. This encodes CASSLARGIRKGYTF. The chain recombines TRBV7-2 with TRBJ1-2, with D possibly being TRBD1 (5 bases). Germline-derived CDR1 and CDR2 are SGHTA and FQGNSA. This CDR3 has 15 residues. V lost 0 bases to trimming and J lost 8 bases, with 16 bases between them.